Sequencing of this TCR beta chain was carried out in a study of blood T cell repertoires in COVID-19. Across the whole study: Collection of acute and convalescent COVID-19 samples took place in the United States, Italy and Spain. Sources were T cells, B-cell-depleted T cells, or PBMCs; the material itself was cDNA or gDNA.

Deletions cut 2 bases from V and 0 bases from J, with 11 bases between. The CDR3 consists of 15 residues. The V gene's germline CDR1 is KGHSH and CDR2 LQKENI. In the original analysis: Reference gene primer amplification in the assay estimated nucleated cell counts. The data were produced by immunoSEQ multiplex PCR, yet TCRdb's version contains in-frame clones alone and is incomplete. For V, J and clone size, that table is used; D and trimming come from the DNA. This table holds 45,000 or so clones, around 80% found once. This clonotype was sampled from an elderly man in a cohort sampled during active COVID-19. The sequenced sample was peripheral blood. This chain joins TRBV18 and TRBJ2-7; D perhaps matches TRBD1 (6 bases). The CDR3: CASSPGQKDSYEQYF. Here the CDR3 DNA reads TGTGCCAGCTCACCAGGACAGAAAGACTCCTACGAGCAGTACTTC.